The clone carrying this T cell receptor (beta chain) turned up a few times. Its specificity is unknown. Hyperthyroidism patients were newly diagnosed, had disease duration under 2 months, and were aged 18 to 65 years. Diagnoses used clinical symptoms, serum thyroxine and TRAb, thyroid ultrasound and orbital computed tomography. The data originate from a study of T cells in Graves' hyperthyroidism and ophthalmopathy. Points from the study as a whole: Most clonotypes expanded in thyroid above 0.001 were likewise present in blood.

The source material, RNA transcripts, was used to amplify TCR beta CDR3 regions. TCR CDR3 underwent first-round RT-PCR with the HTBI primer set. From the multiplex PCR reads, TCRdb called clonotypes with MiXCR, one entry per CDR3 protein. This sample has about 420,000 distinct CDR3 sequences, with about an eighth found just once. V shed 1 base, J shed 2 bases, and the junction held 4 bases outside the gene matches. The germline V gene encodes CDR1 GTSNPN and CDR2 SVGIG (reference sequence). The CDR3 length is 14 residues. The gene calls are TRBV30 and TRBJ2-7; 8 bases align to TRBD1. This TCR was sampled from a woman aged 18-29 years with Graves' hyperthyroidism. The sequencing input was blood. CDR3 in amino acids: CAWSEAGGAYEQYF. Written as DNA, the CDR3 is TGTGCCTGGAGTGAGGCAGGGGGCGCCTACGAGCAGTACTTC.